The 20 T cell receptor beta chains below come from one sample, sequenced in a study of cytomegalovirus exposure and HLA in healthy donors. Measured with immunoSEQ multiplex PCR; TCRdb has only the in-frame clones, and not every one. The sample shows around 300,000 clones, 88% of them seen only once. The material sequenced was PBMCs. These receptors were obtained from a man aged 25-45 years in good health and CMV-seronegative.

The CDR3 nucleotides read TGCGCCAGCAGCTTGGGAGACAGGGGATACAATGAGCAGTTCTTC. Translation gives CASSLGDRGYNEQFF. J is TRBJ2-1 and V is TRBV5-1; 8 bases are shared with TRBD1. The CDR3 sequence is 15 residues long. V dropped 0 bases and J dropped 4; count of bases not matched to a gene: 3. CDR1 is SGHRS and CDR2 is YFSETQ in the germline V gene.

In its sample, this clone was seen once. The rearrangement joins TRBV5-1 to TRBJ2-7, with D possibly matching TRBD2 (5 bases). Trimming removed 6 bases at V and 3 bases at J, with 16 bases between. Germline loops: CDR1 SGHRS, CDR2 YFSETQ. The CDR3 runs 14 residues. The CDR3 bases are TGCGCCAGCATGAACGGGGAATCGTTCTACGAGCAGTACTTC. Translation gives CASMNGESFYEQYF.

This chain uses TRBV9 with TRBJ2-3; 8 positions match TRBD1. Per germline, CDR1 SGDLS and CDR2 YYNGEE. The CDR3 totals 17 residues. V shed 4 bases, J shed 3 bases, and the junction held 13 bases outside the gene matches. CDR3 coding DNA: TGTGCCAGCAGCCCCTGGGACAGGCCTATCAGAACAGATACGCAGTATTTT. Translated, it gives CASSPWDRPIRTDTQYF.

The V and J genes are TRBV2 and TRBJ2-3; the match to TRBD2 covers 8 bases. Germline lookup yields CDR1 SNHLY and CDR2 FYNNEI. The V and J ends lost 7 bases and 1 base, in that order; junction bases with no gene match: 10. The length of the CDR3 is 16 residues. CDR3 region: CASNSGAGGRTDTQYF. The CDR3 region has the DNA TGTGCCAGCAACTCAGGGGCGGGGGGTCGCACAGATACGCAGTATTTT.

This chain uses TRBV4-3 with TRBJ1-2, with D uncertain. The CDR3 has 15 amino acids. Germline values: CDR1 LGHNA, CDR2 YSLEER. V was trimmed by 6 bases and J by 2 bases, leaving 16 bases between them. This CDR3 is CASRLERAANYGYTF. The CDR3 nucleotides are TGCGCCAGCAGACTGGAGCGGGCAGCCAACTATGGCTACACCTTC.

This sequence joins TRBV7-8 and TRBJ2-3, with D perhaps TRBD2 (6 bases). The CDR3 is 15 amino acids. Trimming took 2 bases from V and 5 from J, leaving 14 bases between them. Germline assignment: CDR1 SGHVS and CDR2 FQNEAQ. The CDR3 spells CASSLLGGVGDTQYF. The DNA of the CDR3 is TGTGCCAGCAGCTTATTAGGCGGGGTGGGAGATACGCAGTATTTT.

This clone was recorded only once. J is TRBJ1-4 and V is TRBV4-1, with D perhaps TRBD1 (5 bases). V was pared by 0 bases and J by 3 bases, with 11 bases between. The CDR3 is 16 amino acids. Germline loops: CDR1 MGHRA, CDR2 YSYEKL. CDR3: CASSQERGGPNEKLFF. Here the CDR3 DNA reads TGCGCCAGCAGCCAAGAACGGGGGGGACCTAATGAAAAACTGTTTTTT.

This chain connects TRBV13 to TRBJ2-7; 9 positions match TRBD1. The V gene's germline CDR1 is PRHDT and CDR2 FYEKMQ (reference sequence). V trimming: 3 bases; J trimming: 3 bases; junction bases outside the gene matches: 12. The length of the CDR3 is 17 residues. Here the CDR3 reads CASSFGTGTPYLYEQYF. In nucleotides, the CDR3 is TGTGCCAGCAGCTTCGGGACAGGGACCCCTTATCTCTACGAGCAGTACTTC.

This chain links TRBV15 with TRBJ2-1; perhaps TRBD1 as D (5 bases). Trimming left V 8 bases short and J 1 base short, with 24 bases between. Germline V lookup: CDR1 LNHNV, CDR2 YYDKDF (reference sequence). The CDR3 is made up of 18 amino acids. The CDR3 is CATEPRRAPSGSYNEQFF. CDR3 sequence (DNA): TGTGCCACCGAGCCGCGCAGGGCACCCTCGGGTTCCTACAATGAGCAGTTCTTC.

The chain is built from TRBV7-9 and TRBJ1-3, with a weak D call TRBD1 (5 bases). Looked up from germline, CDR1 is SEHNR and CDR2 is FQNEAQ (reference sequence). V was shortened by 3 bases and J by 4 bases, with 16 bases between the two germline ends. The CDR3 sequence is 16 residues long. The CDR3 DNA reads as TGTGCCAGCAGCTTGACGGCAGGGTCGGTCGGAAACACCATATATTTT. As protein: CASSLTAGSVGNTIYF.

This clone appeared once. The chain joins TRBV7-2 to TRBJ2-1; 8 bases are shared with TRBD2. V lost 2 bases to trimming and J lost 4 bases; unmatched junction nucleotides: 1. CDR3 size: 14 residues. Germline-derived CDR1 and CDR2 are SGHTA and FQGNSA. The chain's CDR3 is CASSLSGGYNEQFF. The CDR3 DNA follows: TGTGCCAGCAGCTTATCGGGGGGGTACAATGAGCAGTTCTTC.

The V call is TRBV7-9, the J call TRBJ1-3; 7 nucleotides align to TRBD1. The CDR3 totals 16 residues. The trim removed 4 bases at V and 2 bases at J, leaving 8 bases unmatched. CDR1 and CDR2 from the germline V gene are SEHNR and FQNEAQ (reference sequence). In DNA, the CDR3 is TGTGCCAGCAGCTCACCCGGGACAGAGCCTGGAAACACCATATATTTT. It yields the protein CASSSPGTEPGNTIYF.

The J gene is TRBJ2-7, the V gene TRBV6-1; no reliable D call. V was pared by 0 bases and J by 4 bases, with 16 bases between. The CDR3 spans 16 residues. Germline CDR1 is MNHNS and CDR2 is SASEGT. CDR3 sequence reads: CASSEAAMQMVYEQYF. The CDR3 DNA reads as TGTGCCAGCAGTGAAGCCGCCATGCAGATGGTGTACGAGCAGTACTTC.

This chain connects TRBV19 to TRBJ1-4; 7 bases line up with TRBD1. The ends lost 3 bases at V and 4 bases at J; junction bases unmatched: 5. The germline V gene has CDR1 LNHDA and CDR2 SQIVND (reference sequence). This CDR3 spans 15 amino acids. The CDR3 here is CASSITGAFNEKLFF. The CDR3 coding sequence is TGTGCCAGTAGTATTACAGGGGCTTTTAATGAAAAACTGTTTTTT.

The chain joins TRBV5-1 to TRBJ2-1; weak D call: TRBD1 (6 bases). V lost 5 bases and J 8 bases, leaving 20 bases between the germline ends. Germline values: CDR1 SGHRS, CDR2 YFSETQ. The CDR3 is 15 amino acids. The CDR3 protein is CASSLSNRAADEQFF. DNA for the CDR3: TGCGCCAGCAGTTTATCCAACAGGGCGGCCGATGAGCAGTTCTTC.

This chain joins TRBV5-1 and TRBJ2-2, with D possibly matching TRBD1 (6 bases). The CDR3 has 14 residues. From germline, CDR1 is SGHRS and CDR2 YFSETQ. V lost 3 bases to trimming and J lost 1 base, with 7 bases between them. The CDR3 region has the DNA TGCGCCAGCAGCTCGGGACAGAACACCGGGGAGCTGTTTTTT. Residues: CASSSGQNTGELFF.

In nucleotides, the CDR3 is TGTGCCAGCAGCCGAGGACAGTCGCATGGCTACACCTTC. Its protein is CASSRGQSHGYTF. The chain recombines TRBV6-5 with TRBJ1-2; possibly TRBD1 for D (6 bases). Per germline, CDR1 MNHEY and CDR2 SVGAGI. V was shortened by 6 bases and J by 6 bases, with 14 bases between the two germline ends. The CDR3 totals 13 residues.

The rearrangement uses TRBV7-9 and TRBJ1-1; D is ambiguous. CDR1 and CDR2 from the germline V gene are SEHNR and FQNEAQ (reference sequence). V was trimmed by 5 bases and J by 7 bases, leaving 20 bases between them. This CDR3 is built from 15 residues. This CDR3 is CASSALETVANEAFF. CDR3 in DNA: TGTGCCAGCAGCGCCCTTGAAACAGTCGCTAATGAAGCTTTCTTT.

This rearrangement joins TRBV5-6 to TRBJ2-3, with a weak D call TRBD1 (5 bases). CDR1 is SGHDT, CDR2 YYEEEE, per germline. The CDR3 spans 13 residues. The germline V and J ends were trimmed by 7 bases and 4 bases, with 13 bases remaining between them. CDR3 residues: CASGYQGSDTQYF. CDR3 bases: TGTGCCAGCGGATATCAGGGATCAGATACGCAGTATTTT.

The genes are TRBV11-2 and TRBJ1-4; tentatively, D is TRBD1 (6 bases). Germline-derived CDR1 and CDR2 are SGHAT and FQNNGV. There are 14 residues in the CDR3. The ends were cut back, 6 bases at V and 1 base at J, with 9 bases in the middle. DNA of the CDR3: TGTGCCAGCAGTTCACAGGGAACTAATGAAAAACTGTTTTTT. It translates to CASSSQGTNEKLFF.